This TCR beta chain originates from a study of cytomegalovirus exposure and HLA in healthy donors (TCRdb year 2017). Regarding the complete study: An earlier analysis of a few hundred of the donors reported 276 Gb of sequence data and roughly 120 million unique TCR beta sequences obtained from around 180 million T cells. The study aimed to test whether signatures of past pathogen exposure could be identified by cataloging public T cell receptors. In a later analysis, previously published TCR beta repertoires from 600 to 850 donors were re-analyzed and high-resolution HLA genotyping was added so that TCR occurrence patterns could be studied. Across around 400 genotyped donors of the cohort, an average of roughly 230,000 unique TCR beta nucleotide sequences per donor were sequenced, and roughly 20% of those sequences were non-productive. In an earlier analysis of 587 of the donors, high-throughput TCR beta sequencing was used to judge whether each TCR beta V gene segment behaved as functional or pseudogenic. The study used immunosequencing to profile the T cell repertoires of approximately 690 subjects and linked those repertoires to cytomegalovirus serostatus. About five DR-DQ haplotypes were treated as single units for association and clustering because of strong linkage in the cohort. To predict cytomegalovirus infection status, the study combined high-throughput TCR immunosequencing, statistical association of individual TCRs with disease status, and machine learning. All discovery cohort repertoires had been generated on a single sequencing platform. In the later analysis, no new phenotypic data were used to find candidate immune exposures; instead, reliance was placed on TCR beta sequences and their occurrence across donors. Besides the first cohort of 550 to 750 subjects, a separate validation cohort made up of roughly 130 different subjects was used. Typing coverage differed by locus: A, B, C, DRB1 and DQB1 were typed in about 620-640 donors, DQA1 in 500 to 550, DPA1 in 600 to 610, and DPB1 in 400 to 480. Of the roughly 400 genotyped donors, roughly 80% were placed in the genetic ancestry cluster associated with self-reported Caucasian donors. An early release that covered 640 HLA-typed donors contained approximately 320 gigabases of sequencing data and 80 million or so unique TCR sequences. HLA typing included class I and class II loci at four-digit resolution. Donor age, sex, ethnicity and CMV serostatus were collected together with the repertoire data. A later genetic analysis used genome-wide SNP genotypes for about three fifths of the 666 donors, treating that subset as a discovery cohort. What the work shows at the level of the full study, not this receptor alone: In an earlier analysis of fewer than 750 of the donors, most TCR beta V segments were observed in productive rearrangements about 90% or about 30% of the time, broadly matching IMGT annotations. A group of highly shared sequence variants was considered likely to be a technical artifact of the sequencing pipeline. Roughly uniform sequencing depth across donors was assumed in presence/absence analyses, although this assumption may not hold. The only immune exposure information available for the cohort was CMV serostatus. In a later analysis, 16,951 TCR beta sequences were associated with specific HLA alleles at a false discovery rate of 0.05. According to a later analysis, TCR association rates differed among HLA loci, with DRB1 alleles showing the most associated TCRs and HLA-C alleles showing the fewest. A few of the identified cytomegalovirus-associated TCR beta chains were confirmed in vitro to be specific for cytomegalovirus antigens. The cohort was sequenced for TCR beta chains only, and without alpha or paired-chain data the features that could be detected were limited. In both the original and validation cohorts, the classifier was reported to diagnose cytomegalovirus status with high specificity and sensitivity. When HLA alleles, especially DR and DQ, strongly co-occurred, TCR associations were difficult to assign to individual alleles. Across donors, most TCR sequences were observed very rarely, whereas some public TCRs were present in many individuals. Because counts were too low, 15 to 20 rarely observed V segments, including chromosome 9 orphons, were excluded from the earlier analysis of roughly 580 of the donors. Because the 87-base-pair reads could not distinguish some IMGT-functional V segments, including TRBV6-2 and TRBV6-3, those segments were excluded. A later analysis found that most CMV-associated TCR beta chains appeared HLA-restricted, with HLA associations seemingly driven largely by CMV exposure. A further reported finding was that TCR beta sequences accurately predicted the HLA-A and HLA-B alleles for most subjects in the first cohort. The study listed 164 TCR beta chains as associated with cytomegalovirus. A later analysis reported that several top co-occurrence clusters appeared linked to parvovirus B19, influenza, CMV and Epstein-Barr virus. According to the authors, the approach could potentially be generalized to other disease states and immunological phenotypes. A later analysis found that HLA-associated TCR beta chains were more clonally expanded and had lower generation probabilities than equally common non-associated chains. Because HLA typing was missing for some donors at each locus, association tests included only the typed subset. In a later genetic analysis, a missense DCLRE1C variant was associated with V-gene and J-gene trimming of TCR beta chains, and the association was replicated in an independent cohort. Correlated functional status among segregating V segments might reflect linkage disequilibrium, but an unknown experimental factor could not be ruled out. A later genetic analysis reported fewer N-insertions in productive TCRs among donors in an Asian-associated ancestry cluster than the roughly 620-donor mean.

The library was prepared using the immunoSEQ multiplex PCR assay. For the multiplex PCR, a mixture combining 60 forward primers for TCR Vbeta segments and 13 reverse primers for TCR Jbeta segments was used. Amplification of the CDR3 region of rearranged TCR beta genes was performed with a multiplex PCR assay on genomic DNA. On the Illumina HiSeq System, the amplified TCR beta libraries were sequenced as 87-base-pair reads. For the original study's pipeline: A later analysis tallied 75 million to 85 million unique TCR beta chains across the 666 repertoires, and some 12 million of those chains were shared by two or more donors. A nearest-neighbor algorithm error-corrected the raw reads and collapsed the reads into unique sequences, merging closely related sequences to remove PCR and sequencing errors. V, D and J gene segments were assigned by aligning CDR3 sequences to IMGT reference sequences. Each retained sequence needed at least a six-nucleotide match to both a V gene segment and a J gene segment. A rearrangement was called productive if the CDR3 had no stop codons and remained in frame with V and J, and every other rearrangement was called non-productive. Following IMGT convention, CDR3 was defined as the stretch from the second conserved V-encoded cysteine to the conserved J-encoded phenylalanine. Sequences without an unambiguous match to a single V gene segment were excluded from the earlier analysis of 450 to 650 of the donors. An earlier analysis of several hundred of the donors called V segments functional above 56.7% productive rearrangements and segregating when the between-donor standard deviation exceeded 5%. A statistical classification framework was built to diagnose cytomegalovirus status from the catalog of TCR beta chain sequences. In a later analysis, V and J genes were assigned by comparing TCR nucleotide sequences against IMGT/GENE-DB human TR gene sequences. The TCRdist pipeline was used in a later analysis to assign CDR3 sequences and most-parsimonious VDJ recombination scenarios. A later analysis defined each TCR beta chain by its CDR3 amino acid sequence plus V-gene family, and excluded reads lacking a unique V-gene family. To address suspected cross-contamination and a sequencing artifact, a later analysis removed under 600 highly shared, low-generation-probability nucleotide sequences. In a later analysis, a clonal expansion index for each public chain was calculated from normalized within-repertoire ranks of inferred template counts. In a later analysis, generation probabilities were computed using a VDJ recombination model fitted to out-of-frame rearrangements, and the results were checked against IGoR. A later analysis scored TCR-TCR, TCR-HLA and TCR-CMV co-occurrence with hypergeometric tests, applying a repertoire-size bias correction to TCR pairs. A later analysis estimated false discovery rates by permuting HLA or CMV assignments 20 times. In a later analysis, co-occurring TCRs were grouped using DBSCAN, with TCRdist sequence similarity added in when clustering inside HLA-allele-positive subsets. Repertoires with fewer than 30,000 or more than 120,000 public chains, plus five repertoires with anomalous nucleotide sharing, were excluded from co-occurrence clustering. TCRdb obtained this table from immuneACCESS and retained in-frame rearrangements with V and J assigned. These tables miss some clones; where compared with another copy, unresolved V genes account for less than half of the shortfall, and the remainder is unexplained. The V and J calls and clone size were taken over from that table, and D and trimming were inferred from the DNA. This sample holds some 56,000 clones; roughly 50% were observed only once. Roughly 12% of the sample is taken by the ten largest.

The CDR3 starts with the cysteine, ends with the phenylalanine, and has 15 residues. The DNA shown is the 45-base CDR3, in frame from base 1. V lost 4 bases and J lost 3 bases; the stretch between them is 12 bases long. Sequences ENHRY (CDR1) and SYGVKD (CDR2) are obtained from the germline V gene. For this clone: Its target antigen remains unknown. Base qualities are missing; no much larger clone stands one base away.

The cohort was made up of several hundred healthy bone marrow donors. At the time of sampling, every cohort member was nominally healthy, though immune exposures that went unrecorded were likely present. Of the 666 cohort members, nearly 300 had a positive CMV serostatus and 350 to 450 had a negative one, while no CMV serostatus was recorded for the donor. Every donor gave a peripheral blood sample, and the peripheral blood mononuclear cells from that sample were used for TCR beta sequencing. Genomic DNA extraction from the blood cell samples was performed with the Qiagen DNeasy Blood Extraction Kit.

Rearrangement joined TRBV10-3 to TRBJ2-2; the D segment could be TRBD1, given 5 matching bases. Input material: PBMCs. The origin of this receptor is a human donor in good health. The CDR3 reads as follows: CAISAAAGHTGELFF. The bases are TGTGCCATCAGTGCTGCGGCAGGGCACACCGGGGAGCTGTTTTTT.